This T cell receptor beta chain was sequenced in a study of blood T cell repertoires in COVID-19. Study in general: Donors in the United States, Italy and Spain gave samples during acute or convalescent COVID-19.

How the authors handled the data: Reference gene primer amplification yielded estimated nucleated cell counts. Produced via immunoSEQ multiplex PCR; TCRdb's table is partial and in-frame only. V, J and clone size derive from that table, while D and trimming were established from the DNA sequence. The top ten clones hold roughly 2% of a sample with approximately 53,000 clones, roughly nine tenths of them seen once. The specimen sequenced was peripheral blood. The sequence was collected from a human donor in a cohort sampled during active COVID-19.

The CDR3 DNA reads TGTGCCAGCAGCCAAGAATCAGGGGGCTTAACAGATACGCAGTATTTT. This gives the protein CASSQESGGLTDTQYF. This sequence joins TRBV3-1 (or the pseudogene TRBV3-2) and TRBJ2-3, with TRBD1 matching over 8 bases. This CDR3 has 16 amino acids. CDR1 is LGHDT and CDR2 is YNNKEL in the germline V gene (reference sequence). Unmatched junction bases numbered 5, after V lost 0 bases and J lost 3 bases.